The 19 T cell receptor beta chains given below trace back to one sample, sequenced in a study of blood T cells in healthy people across ages. A second about 7 to 12 cycle PCR used barcoded and J-beta primers. TCRdb reprocessed the 5' RACE reads with MiXCR, giving one entry per CDR3 protein. The sample has hundreds of thousands of distinct CDR3 sequences; 20% to 25% are singletons. The sequencing sample was made of blood. Receptor source: a man between 65 and 85 years old in good health.

The rearrangement uses TRBV5-1 and TRBJ2-7, with D perhaps given as TRBD1 or TRBD2 (5 bases each). The CDR3 covers 15 residues. V dropped 2 bases and J dropped 2 bases, with 14 bases sitting between them. CDR1 is SGHRS, CDR2 YFSETQ, per germline. CDR3: CASSFGQGTPYEQYF. The CDR3 nucleotides are TGCGCCAGCAGCTTTGGGCAAGGGACCCCCTACGAGCAGTACTTC.

Many counts were recorded for this clonotype. V is TRBV28 and J is TRBJ2-1; 9 bases agree with TRBD2. CDR1 is MDHEN and CDR2 is SYDVKM in the germline V gene. This CDR3 region has 15 residues. The V segment lost 3 bases and the J segment 5 bases; nucleotides outside the gene matches: 5. The CDR3 DNA is TGTGCCAGCAGTTTCGTATCTAGCGGGGACAATGAGCAGTTCTTC. Amino acids: CASSFVSSGDNEQFF.

This clonotype was counted only a few times. Its ends do not fully match the called genes, so a read error is possible. The rearrangement links TRBV6-1 to TRBJ2-7, with D possibly being TRBD2 (6 bases). Germline assignment: CDR1 MNHNS and CDR2 SASEGT. The CDR3 sequence is 13 residues long. DNA of the CDR3: TGTGCCAGCAGTAAAGCGGGCTCCTACGAGCAGTACTTC. Translated, it gives CASSKAGSYEQYF.

This clonotype turned up a few times. The chain joins TRBV4-1 to TRBJ1-2; the match to TRBD1 covers 9 bases. J was trimmed by 8 bases and V by 0 bases; bases with no gene match: 7. The germline CDR1 and CDR2 sequences are MGHRA and YSYEKL. The CDR3 is 15 amino acids. The DNA for the CDR3 is TGCGCCAGCAGCCAAGATCAACAGGGGGCCATCGGCTACACCTTC. This sequence encodes CASSQDQQGAIGYTF.

The rearrangement uses TRBV20-1 and TRBJ1-1; D possibly corresponds to TRBD1 (6 bases). The CDR3 is made up of 14 amino acids. CDR1 and CDR2 from the germline V gene are DFQATT and SNEGSKA (reference sequence). V lost 6 bases and J 4 bases, leaving 18 bases between the germline ends. CDR3 in DNA: TGCAGTGCCGAGGTGGGGGGCGCTTTCACTGAAGCTTTCTTT. This codes for CSAEVGGAFTEAFF.

This chain joins TRBV9 and TRBJ1-2; D not resolved. The V and J ends lost 5 bases and 8 bases respectively, with 7 bases between them. There are 10 residues in the CDR3. The germline CDR1 and CDR2 sequences are SGDLS and YYNGEE. The CDR3 DNA reads TGTGCCAGCAGTCCAGGCGGCTACACCTTC. Encoded protein: CASSPGGYTF.

This clonotype was observed a few times. The chain recombines TRBV2 with TRBJ2-3, with 11 bases lining up with TRBD1. The J call may be in error: the DNA end matches TRBJ2-1 better. CDR1 is SNHLY, CDR2 FYNNEI, per germline. This CDR3 has 14 amino acids. CDR3 residues: CATKGQGASNEQFF. The CDR3 nucleotides read TGTGCCACCAAAGGACAGGGGGCAAGCAATGAGCAGTTCTTC.

The J gene is TRBJ2-7, the V gene TRBV20-1; 9 bases fit TRBD2. The CDR3 totals 15 residues. In germline, CDR1 is DFQATT, CDR2 SNEGSKA (reference sequence). Trimming cost V 2 bases and J 3 bases; bases outside gene matches: 8. CDR3 in DNA: TGCAGTGCTAGATCAATAGCGGGAGAGCGCTACGAGCAGTACTTC. This codes for CSARSIAGERYEQYF.

Only a few counts were recorded for this clonotype. The chain recombines TRBV10-3 with TRBJ2-1; D remains ambiguous. The CDR3 has 14 residues. The ends were cut back, 4 bases at V and 0 bases at J, with 7 bases in the middle. From germline, CDR1 is ENHRY and CDR2 SYGVKD. The CDR3 protein is CAISVKGSYNEQFF. The DNA of the CDR3 is TGTGCCATCAGTGTAAAGGGCTCCTACAATGAGCAGTTCTTC.

With regard to this clonotype: Since a much larger clone is just one base distant, this may be a read error. This chain links TRBV4-1 with TRBJ1-4; tentatively, D is TRBD1 (5 bases). The germline V gene has CDR1 MGHRA and CDR2 YSYEKL. This CDR3 region has 14 residues. CDR3 amino acids: CVSSQVEGNEKLFF. CDR3 in DNA: TGCGTCAGCAGCCAAGTTGAGGGGAATGAAAAACTGTTTTTT.

Here the CDR3 reads CASGVWSSYNEQFF. CDR3 bases: TGTGCCAGCGGGGTTTGGAGCTCCTACAATGAGCAGTTCTTC. This chain joins TRBV6-5 and TRBJ2-1, with unresolved D. The length of the CDR3 is 14 residues. V shed 8 bases and J shed 0 bases, with 11 bases lying between them. The germline CDR1 and CDR2 sequences are MNHEY and SVGAGI.

This clonotype was recorded a few times. J is TRBJ2-3 and V is TRBV12-3 or TRBV12-4; tentative D call: TRBD2 (6 bases). There are 14 residues in the CDR3. Trimming removed 5 bases at V and 3 bases at J, with 12 bases between. CDR3 amino acids: CASSPGTFTDTQYF. For the CDR3, the DNA is TGTGCCAGCAGTCCCGGGACTTTTACAGATACGCAGTATTTT.

The chain combines TRBV5-1 with TRBJ2-1; 7 bases map to TRBD2. This CDR3 is built from 17 residues. Germline lookup yields CDR1 SGHRS and CDR2 YFSETQ. V was pared by 0 bases and J by 5 bases, with 11 bases of the junction left unmatched. The CDR3 DNA reads TGCGCCAGCAGCTTGGCTCCTGGCGGGAGTTATAACAATGAGCAGTTCTTC. Amino acids: CASSLAPGGSYNNEQFF.

V gene TRBV20-1 combines with J gene TRBJ2-7; TRBD2 agrees at 9 bases. This CDR3 spans 15 amino acids. CDR1 is DFQATT and CDR2 is SNEGSKA in the germline V gene (reference sequence). V gave up 2 bases and J gave up 2 bases; unmatched junction bases: 7. The CDR3 is CSARSGASGTYEQYF. Written as DNA, the CDR3 is TGCAGTGCTAGATCGGGAGCTAGCGGGACCTACGAGCAGTACTTC.

The chain links TRBV4-3 to TRBJ1-1; 7 positions match TRBD1. The length of the CDR3 is 15 residues. Losses at the gene ends were 5 bases for V and 5 bases for J; bases not matched to a gene: 11. Germline V gives CDR1 LGHNA, CDR2 YSLEER. CDR3 in DNA: TGCGCCAGCAGCACCCGACAGGGCGGGGGGACTGAAGCTTTCTTT. As protein: CASSTRQGGGTEAFF.

Only a few counts were recorded for this clonotype. The V gene is TRBV12-3 or TRBV12-4, the J gene TRBJ1-2, with D perhaps TRBD1 (5 bases). The CDR3 is 14 amino acids. Trimming took 5 bases from V and 4 from J, leaving 14 bases between them. The CDR3 protein is CASSRDGTFYGYTF. The CDR3 DNA sequence: TGTGCCAGCAGTCGGGACGGAACCTTCTATGGCTACACCTTC.

The chain carries TRBV3-1 and TRBJ1-1; D unresolved. The germline V gene encodes CDR1 LGHDT and CDR2 YNNKEL (reference sequence). This CDR3 has 14 amino acids. Trimming pared 1 base from V and 2 bases from J, leaving 8 bases between. The CDR3 DNA sequence: TGTGCCAGCAGCCAAGGCAGAGAAAACACTGAAGCTTTCTTT. Its protein is CASSQGRENTEAFF.

As for this clonotype: One junction end does not reproduce the germline sequence, and a read error may be involved. V gene TRBV3-1 combines with J gene TRBJ2-1; 8 nucleotides match TRBD1. This CDR3 comprises 15 residues. Germline lookup yields CDR1 LGHDT and CDR2 YNNKEL (reference sequence). The CDR3 loop reads CASNFGQGAYNGQFF. CDR3 sequence (DNA): TGTGCCAGCAACTTCGGGCAGGGGGCTTACAATGGGCAGTTCTTC.

This chain links TRBV6-5 with TRBJ1-4, with TRBD1 matching over 8 bases. The CDR3 runs 12 residues. Germline lookup yields CDR1 MNHEY and CDR2 SVGAGI. The V segment lost 5 bases and the J segment 9 bases; nucleotides outside the gene matches: 2. In DNA form, the CDR3 reads TGTGCCAGCAGTGGACAGGGCAAAAAACTGTTTTTT. It yields the protein CASSGQGKKLFF.